This TCR beta chain was recovered during a study of T cell responses to AZD1222 COVID-19 vaccine. General study findings and limits: Females made up more of the donors, who were largely white British, and clonal diversity may have come out too low. Repertoires were obtained solely post-peak T cell response. Of the AZD1222 recipients, only 5 or 6 were seropositive at baseline. Unmutated variant regions reportedly attract nearly half of all spike-specific TCRs.

Of note for this clone: No antigen is known for it.

The CDR3 loop spans 15 amino acids. Germline V gene lookup returns CDR1 LGHNA and CDR2 YSLEER. Trimming stripped 0 bases from V and 4 bases from J, with 12 bases between. This table comes from immunoSEQ multiplex PCR, and its TCRdb copy is limited to in-frame clones, with some not included. The data hold some 80,000 clones, with 90% observed a single time. This material consisted of peripheral blood, taken 28 days after the second AZD1222 dose. This TCR derives from an adult who received the AZD1222 COVID-19 vaccine. The chain is built from TRBV4-3 and TRBJ1-2; D remains unclear. The CDR3 coding sequence is TGCGCCAGCAGCCAAGATCCCCAGTACCTCTATGGCTACACCTTC. It specifies CASSQDPQYLYGYTF.